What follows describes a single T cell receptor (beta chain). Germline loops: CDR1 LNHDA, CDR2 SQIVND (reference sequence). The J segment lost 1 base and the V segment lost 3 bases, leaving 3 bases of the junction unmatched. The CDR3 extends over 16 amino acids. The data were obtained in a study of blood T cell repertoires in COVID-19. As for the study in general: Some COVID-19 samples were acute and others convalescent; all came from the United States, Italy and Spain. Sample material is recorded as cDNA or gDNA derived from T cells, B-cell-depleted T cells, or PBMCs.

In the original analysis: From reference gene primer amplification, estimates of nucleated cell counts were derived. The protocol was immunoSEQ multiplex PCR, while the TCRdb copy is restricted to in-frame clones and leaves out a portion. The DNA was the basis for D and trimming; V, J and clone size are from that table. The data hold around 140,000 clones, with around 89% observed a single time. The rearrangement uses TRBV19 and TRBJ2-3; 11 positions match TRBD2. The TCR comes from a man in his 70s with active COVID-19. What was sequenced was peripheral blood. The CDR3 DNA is TGTGCCAGTAGTATGAGACTAGCGGGGCGCACAGATACGCAGTATTTT. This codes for CASSMRLAGRTDTQYF. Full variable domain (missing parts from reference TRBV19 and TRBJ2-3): DGGITQSPKYLFRKEGQNVTLSCEQNLNHDAMYWYRQDPGQGLRLIYYSQIVNDFQKGDIAEGYSVSREKKESFPLTVTSAQKNPTAFYLCASSMRLAGRTDTQYFGPGTRLTVL.